This T cell receptor beta chain derives from a study of T cell responses to AZD1222 COVID-19 vaccine (dated by TCRdb to about 2021). General notes on the study: Because spike-specific TCR depth and breadth did not differ between the two schedules, AZD1222 recipients who got a second dose at roughly 4 weeks were pooled with those who got a second dose at roughly 12 weeks. A total of under 250 trial participants underwent TCR sequencing, of whom 207 had received two doses of AZD1222 and approximately 25 had received two doses of the MenACWY control vaccine. Trial participants were enrolled into age subgroups of 18-55, 56-69 and 70-plus years, which contained about 150, 28 and 57 TCR-sequenced participants, respectively. Here is what the overall study found, with its caveats: The whole spike protein was spanned by vaccine-associated CD4 TCRs, and dominant responses were seen in regions 160-218 and 743-854. Because no day 14 peak-response samples were available, repertoires were characterized only after the peak T cell response. Reportedly, close to half of the unique spike-specific TCRs recognized epitopes lying outside the regions that are mutated in the B.1.351 and B.1.1.7 variants. The 56-69-year group was small, and its depth increase did not reach significance, likely because of low power. Conclusions about previously exposed vaccinees are limited because only six or seven AZD1222 recipients were SARS-CoV-2 seropositive at baseline. Most participants were white British and females outnumbered males, and the authors suggested that clonal diversity may have been underestimated. After two AZD1222 doses, spike-specific TCR breadth and depth were significantly higher than at day 0 and than in MenACWY recipients.

The CDR3 regions of human TCRbeta chains were analyzed by immunosequencing. On the authors' methods: Repertoire TCRs were checked for matches against a reference library of SARS-CoV-2-specific TCRs that had been generated using the MIRA antigen-specificity platform. Breadth meant the fraction of unique TCRs that were SARS-CoV-2-associated, whereas depth meant the fraction of total T cells that were SARS-CoV-2-associated. Using the MIRA data, each spike-specific TCR was mapped to the spike region that the TCR reacts to and placed in a CD4 or CD8 class. Log10-transformed breadth and depth values were compared by one-way ANOVA with Sidak's multiple comparisons tests. TCRdb re-hosts the immuneACCESS table, in-frame sequences only. Its copies lack some clones; in the studies checked, an unresolved V gene accounts for under half of them, and the cause for the rest is not known. From that table come the V and J calls and clone size; the DNA was used to work out D and trimming. In all, the sample holds approximately 180,000 clones, and roughly nine tenths of those were seen once. Jointly, the top ten make up 2.6% of the sample.

About this clone itself: Its antigen has not been determined. It has no much larger one-base neighbor in the sample; base qualities were not kept.

The sample's time point, from its label and the paper: baseline before first vaccination. Vaccinee samples came from UK trials COV001 and COV002, including a single-blind randomized controlled phase 2/3 trial of AZD1222 (ChAdOx1 nCoV-19) in healthy adults. For TCRbeta chain sequencing, PBMC samples from trial participants were taken at day 0 and at day 28 after the second dose. Here the sequenced sample was peripheral blood, taken on day 0 of AZD1222 vaccination. This sequence originates from an adult in good health.

The DNA sequence follows: TGTGCCACCAGCAGAGGCGGAAACACCATATATTTT. Its coded protein is CATSRGGNTIYF. The rearranged segments are TRBV15 and TRBJ1-3, with an unclear D gene assignment. CDR1 and CDR2 are read off the germline V gene (reference sequence) as LNHNV and YYDKDF. The CDR3 measures 12 amino acids from cysteine to phenylalanine. Only the CDR3 part of the read is kept: 36 bases, read in frame from the first base. V and J are truncated by 1 base and 4 bases respectively, leaving an intervening sequence of 2 bases. The CDR3, completed at both ends by the reference TRBV15 and TRBJ1-3 genes, gives the full variable domain DAMVIQNPRYQVTQFGKPVTLSCSQTLNHNVMYWYQQKSSQAPKLLFHYYDKDFNNEADTPDNFQSRRPNTSFCFLDIRSPGLGDTAMYLCATSRGGNTIYFGEGSWLTVV.